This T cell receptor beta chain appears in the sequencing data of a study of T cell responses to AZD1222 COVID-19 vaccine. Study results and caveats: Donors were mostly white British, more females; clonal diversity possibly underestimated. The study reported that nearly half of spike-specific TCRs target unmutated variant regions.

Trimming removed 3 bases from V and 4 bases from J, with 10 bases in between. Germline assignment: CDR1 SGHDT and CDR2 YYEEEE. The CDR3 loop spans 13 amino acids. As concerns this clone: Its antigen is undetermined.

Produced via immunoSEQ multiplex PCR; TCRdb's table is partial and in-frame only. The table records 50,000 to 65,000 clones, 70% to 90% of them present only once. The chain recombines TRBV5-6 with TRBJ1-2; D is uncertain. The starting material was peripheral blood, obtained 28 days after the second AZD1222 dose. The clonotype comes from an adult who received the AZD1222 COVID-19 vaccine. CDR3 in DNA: TGTGCCAGCAGCTCCTCCTACGGCTATGGCTACACCTTC. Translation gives CASSSSYGYGYTF.